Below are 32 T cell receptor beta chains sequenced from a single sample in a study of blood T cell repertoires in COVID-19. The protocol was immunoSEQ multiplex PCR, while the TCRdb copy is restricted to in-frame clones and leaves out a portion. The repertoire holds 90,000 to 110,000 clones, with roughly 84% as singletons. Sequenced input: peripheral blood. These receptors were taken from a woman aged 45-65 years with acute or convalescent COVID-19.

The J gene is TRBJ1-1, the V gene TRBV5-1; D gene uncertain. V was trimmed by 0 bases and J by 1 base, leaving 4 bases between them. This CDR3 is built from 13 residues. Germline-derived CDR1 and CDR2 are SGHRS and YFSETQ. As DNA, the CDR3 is TGCGCCAGCAGCTTGGACACGAACACTGAAGCTTTCTTT. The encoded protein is CASSLDTNTEAFF.

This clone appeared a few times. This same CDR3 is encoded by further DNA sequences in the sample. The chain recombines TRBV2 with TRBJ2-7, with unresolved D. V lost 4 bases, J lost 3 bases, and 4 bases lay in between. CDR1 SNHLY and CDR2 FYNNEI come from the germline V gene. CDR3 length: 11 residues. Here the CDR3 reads CASSAGYEQYF. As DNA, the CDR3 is TGTGCCAGCAGTGCCGGCTACGAGCAGTACTTC.

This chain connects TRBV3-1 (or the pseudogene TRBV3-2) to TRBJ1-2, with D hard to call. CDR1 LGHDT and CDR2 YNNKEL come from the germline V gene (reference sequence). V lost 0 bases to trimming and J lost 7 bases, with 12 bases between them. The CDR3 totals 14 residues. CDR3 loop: CASSQDRRSFGYTF. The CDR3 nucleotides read TGTGCCAGCAGCCAAGACAGAAGGAGTTTTGGCTACACCTTC.

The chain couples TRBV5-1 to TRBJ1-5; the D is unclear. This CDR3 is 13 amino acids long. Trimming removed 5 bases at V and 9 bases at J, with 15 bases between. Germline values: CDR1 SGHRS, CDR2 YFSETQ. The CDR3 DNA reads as TGCGCCAGCAGGCTCACCCCCGAGCTGCCCCAGCATTTT. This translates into CASRLTPELPQHF.

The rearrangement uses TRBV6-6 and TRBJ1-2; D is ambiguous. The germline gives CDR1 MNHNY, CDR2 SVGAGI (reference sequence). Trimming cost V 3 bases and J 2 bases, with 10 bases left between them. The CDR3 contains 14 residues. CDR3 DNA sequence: TGTGCCAGCAGTTATTCCTCGACAAACTATGGCTACACCTTC. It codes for CASSYSSTNYGYTF.

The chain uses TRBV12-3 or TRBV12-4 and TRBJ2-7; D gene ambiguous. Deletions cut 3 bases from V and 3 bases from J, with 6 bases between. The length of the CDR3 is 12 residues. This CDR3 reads CASSFGHYEQYF. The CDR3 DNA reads TGTGCCAGCAGTTTTGGCCACTACGAGCAGTACTTC.

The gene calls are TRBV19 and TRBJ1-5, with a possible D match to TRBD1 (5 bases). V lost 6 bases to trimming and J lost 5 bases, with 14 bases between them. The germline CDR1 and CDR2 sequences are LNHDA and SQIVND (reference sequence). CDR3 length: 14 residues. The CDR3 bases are TGTGCCAGTAGCTCCCGATGGGGGGATCAGCCCCAGCATTTT. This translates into CASSSRWGDQPQHF.

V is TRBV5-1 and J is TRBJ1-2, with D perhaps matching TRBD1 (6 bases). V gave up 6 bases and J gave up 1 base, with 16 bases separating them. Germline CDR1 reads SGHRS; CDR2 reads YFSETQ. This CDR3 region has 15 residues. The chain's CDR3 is CASTPGGGLNYGYTF. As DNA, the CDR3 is TGCGCCAGCACCCCTGGGGGGGGCCTTAACTATGGCTACACCTTC.

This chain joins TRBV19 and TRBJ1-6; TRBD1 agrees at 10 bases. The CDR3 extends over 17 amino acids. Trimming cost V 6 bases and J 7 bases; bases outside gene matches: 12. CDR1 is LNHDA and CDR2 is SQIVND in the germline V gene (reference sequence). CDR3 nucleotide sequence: TGTGCCAGTAGCCCTACGGACAGGGGGACACCGAATTCACCCCTCCACTTT. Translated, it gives CASSPTDRGTPNSPLHF.

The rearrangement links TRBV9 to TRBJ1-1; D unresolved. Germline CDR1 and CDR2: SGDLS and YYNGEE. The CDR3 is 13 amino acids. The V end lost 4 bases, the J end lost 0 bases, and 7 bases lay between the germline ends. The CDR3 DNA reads TGTGCCAGCAGCTTTGCGATGAACACTGAAGCTTTCTTT. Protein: CASSFAMNTEAFF.

The chain's CDR3 is CASSHGQGANEKLFF. CDR3 nucleotide sequence: TGTGCCAGCAGCCACGGGCAGGGCGCTAATGAAAAACTGTTTTTT. The V gene is TRBV3-1 (or the pseudogene TRBV3-2), the J gene TRBJ1-4, with D possibly TRBD1 on 5 matching bases. V gave up 3 bases and J gave up 3 bases, with 11 bases separating them. Germline V gene lookup returns CDR1 LGHDT and CDR2 YNNKEL (reference sequence). The CDR3 length is 15 residues.

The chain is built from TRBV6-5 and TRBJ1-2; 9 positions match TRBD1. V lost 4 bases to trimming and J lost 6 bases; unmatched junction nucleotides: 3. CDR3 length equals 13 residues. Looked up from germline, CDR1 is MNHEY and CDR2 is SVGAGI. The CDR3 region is CASSWGQGDGYTF. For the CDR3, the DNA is TGTGCCAGCAGTTGGGGACAGGGCGATGGCTACACCTTC.

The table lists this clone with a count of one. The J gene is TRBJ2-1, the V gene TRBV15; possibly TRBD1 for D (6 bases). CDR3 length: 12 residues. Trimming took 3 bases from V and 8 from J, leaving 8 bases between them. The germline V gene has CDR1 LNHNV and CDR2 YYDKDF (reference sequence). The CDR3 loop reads CATSRHRDEQFF. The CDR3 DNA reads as TGTGCCACCAGCAGGCACAGGGATGAGCAGTTCTTC.

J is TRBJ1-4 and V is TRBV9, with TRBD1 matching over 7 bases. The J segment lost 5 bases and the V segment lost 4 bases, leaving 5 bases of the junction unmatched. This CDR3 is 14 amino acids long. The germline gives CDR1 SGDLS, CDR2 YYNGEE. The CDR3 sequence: CASSRTGANEKLFF. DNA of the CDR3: TGTGCCAGCAGCCGTACAGGGGCCAATGAAAAACTGTTTTTT.

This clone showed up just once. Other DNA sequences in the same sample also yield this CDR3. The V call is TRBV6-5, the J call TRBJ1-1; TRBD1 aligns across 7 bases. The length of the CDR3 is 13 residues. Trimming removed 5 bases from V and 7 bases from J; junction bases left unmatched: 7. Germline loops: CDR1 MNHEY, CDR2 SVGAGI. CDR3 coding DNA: TGTGCCAGCAGTCCCCCCGGGACAGTTGAAGCTTTCTTT. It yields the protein CASSPPGTVEAFF.

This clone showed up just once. CDR3 residues: CASSLAGAGAATYEQYF. The CDR3 coding sequence is TGCGCCAGCAGCTTGGCCGGGGCGGGGGCCGCTACCTACGAGCAGTACTTC. The chain links TRBV5-1 to TRBJ2-7; D possibly corresponds to TRBD2 (7 bases). Germline V gene data show CDR1 as SGHRS and CDR2 as YFSETQ. This CDR3 is built from 17 residues. The V end was cut by 0 bases, the J end by 2 bases, with 18 bases between.

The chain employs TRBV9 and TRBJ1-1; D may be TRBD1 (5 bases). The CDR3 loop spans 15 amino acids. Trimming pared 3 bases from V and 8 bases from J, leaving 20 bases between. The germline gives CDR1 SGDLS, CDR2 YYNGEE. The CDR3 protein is CASSAGPLLSVEAFF. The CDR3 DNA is TGTGCCAGCAGCGCAGGGCCCCTCCTAAGTGTGGAAGCTTTCTTT.

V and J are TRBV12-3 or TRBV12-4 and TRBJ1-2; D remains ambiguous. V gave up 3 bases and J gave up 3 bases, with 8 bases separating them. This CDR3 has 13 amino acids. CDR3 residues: CASSFVIDYGYTF. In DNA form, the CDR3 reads TGTGCCAGCAGTTTTGTCATTGACTATGGCTACACCTTC.

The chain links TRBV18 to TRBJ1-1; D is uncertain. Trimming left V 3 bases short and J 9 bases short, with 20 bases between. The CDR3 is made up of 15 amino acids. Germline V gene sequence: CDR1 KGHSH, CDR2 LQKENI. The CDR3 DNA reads TGTGCCAGCTCACCGTTAGACACTGCCCAACTGAAAGCTTTCTTT. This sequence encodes CASSPLDTAQLKAFF.

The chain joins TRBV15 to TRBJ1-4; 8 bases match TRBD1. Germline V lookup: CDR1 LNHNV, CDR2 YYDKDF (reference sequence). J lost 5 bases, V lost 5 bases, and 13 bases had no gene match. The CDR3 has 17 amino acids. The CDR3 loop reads CATSEIQGAPRNEKLFF. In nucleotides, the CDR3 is TGTGCCACCAGCGAGATTCAGGGGGCGCCGAGAAATGAAAAACTGTTTTTT. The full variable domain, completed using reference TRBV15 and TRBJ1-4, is DAMVIQNPRYQVTQFGKPVTLSCSQTLNHNVMYWYQQKSSQAPKLLFHYYDKDFNNEADTPDNFQSRRPNTSFCFLDIRSPGLGDTAMYLCATSEIQGAPRNEKLFFGSGTQLSVL.

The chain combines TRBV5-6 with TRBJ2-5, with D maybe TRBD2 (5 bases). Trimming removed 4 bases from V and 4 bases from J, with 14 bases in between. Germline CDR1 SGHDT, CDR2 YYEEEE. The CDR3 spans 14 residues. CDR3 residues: CASSRVTGSETQYF. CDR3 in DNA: TGTGCCAGCAGCCGCGTGACGGGATCAGAGACCCAGTACTTC.

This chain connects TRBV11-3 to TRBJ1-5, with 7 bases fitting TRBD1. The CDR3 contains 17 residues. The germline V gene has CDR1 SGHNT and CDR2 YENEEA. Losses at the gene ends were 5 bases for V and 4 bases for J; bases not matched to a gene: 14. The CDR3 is CASSRDSPENLNQPQHF. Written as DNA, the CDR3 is TGTGCCAGCAGCAGGGACAGTCCCGAGAACCTAAATCAGCCCCAGCATTTT.

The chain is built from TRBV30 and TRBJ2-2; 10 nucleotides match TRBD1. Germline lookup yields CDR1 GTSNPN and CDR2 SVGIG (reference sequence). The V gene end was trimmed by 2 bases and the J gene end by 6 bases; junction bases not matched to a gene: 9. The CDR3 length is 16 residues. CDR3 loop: CAWSRGGTGVPGELFF. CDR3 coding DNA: TGTGCCTGGAGTAGAGGGGGGACAGGGGTCCCCGGGGAGCTGTTTTTT.

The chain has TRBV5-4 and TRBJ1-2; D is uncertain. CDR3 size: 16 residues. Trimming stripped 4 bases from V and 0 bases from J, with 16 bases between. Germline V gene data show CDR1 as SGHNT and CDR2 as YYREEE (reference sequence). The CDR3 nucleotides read TGTGCCAGCAGCCCCGAGGGTCCGCTGACTAACTATGGCTACACCTTC. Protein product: CASSPEGPLTNYGYTF. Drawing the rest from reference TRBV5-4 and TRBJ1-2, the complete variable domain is ETGVTQSPTHLIKTRGQQVTLRCSSQSGHNTVSWYQQALGQGPQFIFQYYREEENGRGNFPPRFSGLQFPNYSSELNVNALELDDSALYLCASSPEGPLTNYGYTFGSGTRLTVV.

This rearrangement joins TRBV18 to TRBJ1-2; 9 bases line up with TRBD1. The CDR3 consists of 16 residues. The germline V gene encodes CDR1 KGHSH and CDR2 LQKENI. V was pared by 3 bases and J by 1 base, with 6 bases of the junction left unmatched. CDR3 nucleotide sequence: TGTGCCAGCTCACCCTATTGGGGACAGGGTAACTATGGCTACACCTTC. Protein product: CASSPYWGQGNYGYTF.

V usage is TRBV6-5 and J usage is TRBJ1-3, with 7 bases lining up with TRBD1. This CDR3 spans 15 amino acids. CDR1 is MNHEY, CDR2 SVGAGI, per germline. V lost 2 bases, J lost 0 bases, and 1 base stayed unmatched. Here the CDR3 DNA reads TGTGCCAGCAGTTACGGGACAGCCTCTGGAAACACCATATATTTT. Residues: CASSYGTASGNTIYF.

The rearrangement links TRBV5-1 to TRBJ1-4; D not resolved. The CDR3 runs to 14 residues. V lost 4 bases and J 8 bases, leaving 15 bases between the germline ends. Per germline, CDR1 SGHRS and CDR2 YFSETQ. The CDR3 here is CASSTGYSREKLFF. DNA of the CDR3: TGCGCCAGCAGCACGGGTTATAGTAGGGAAAAACTGTTTTTT.

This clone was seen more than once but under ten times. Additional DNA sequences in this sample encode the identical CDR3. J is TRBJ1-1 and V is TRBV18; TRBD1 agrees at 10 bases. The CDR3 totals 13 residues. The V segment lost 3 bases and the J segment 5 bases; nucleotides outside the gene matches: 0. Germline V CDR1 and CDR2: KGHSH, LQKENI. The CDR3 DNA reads TGTGCCAGCTCACCGGGACAGGGGACTGAAGCTTTCTTT. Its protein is CASSPGQGTEAFF.

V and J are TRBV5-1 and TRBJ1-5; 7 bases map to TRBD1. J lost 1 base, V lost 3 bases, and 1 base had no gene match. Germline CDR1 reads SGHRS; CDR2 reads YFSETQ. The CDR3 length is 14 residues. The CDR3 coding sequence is TGCGCCAGCAGCTCGACAGGGAGCAATCAGCCCCAGCATTTT. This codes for CASSSTGSNQPQHF. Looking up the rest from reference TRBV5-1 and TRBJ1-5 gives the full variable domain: KAGVTQTPRYLIKTRGQQVTLSCSPISGHRSVSWYQQTPGQGLQFLFEYFSETQRNKGNFPGRFSGRQFSNSRSEMNVSTLELGDSALYLCASSSTGSNQPQHFGDGTRLSIL.

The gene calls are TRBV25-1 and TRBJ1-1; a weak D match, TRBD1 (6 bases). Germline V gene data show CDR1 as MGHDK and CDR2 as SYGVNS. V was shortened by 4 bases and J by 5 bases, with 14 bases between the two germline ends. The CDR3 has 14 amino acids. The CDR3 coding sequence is TGTGCCAGCAGTGGGTCACAGGGTTGGACTGAAGCTTTCTTT. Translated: CASSGSQGWTEAFF.

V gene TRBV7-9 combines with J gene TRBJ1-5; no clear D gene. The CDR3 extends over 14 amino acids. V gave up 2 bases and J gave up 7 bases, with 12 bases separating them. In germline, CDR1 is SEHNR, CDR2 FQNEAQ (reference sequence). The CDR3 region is CASSLTGHGQPQHF. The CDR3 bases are TGTGCCAGCAGCTTAACGGGTCACGGACAGCCCCAGCATTTT. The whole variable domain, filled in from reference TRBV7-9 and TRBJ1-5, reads DTGVSQNPRHKITKRGQNVTFRCDPISEHNRLYWYRQTLGQGPEFLTYFQNEAQLEKSRLLSDRFSAERPKGSFSTLEIQRTEQGDSAMYLCASSLTGHGQPQHFGDGTRLSIL.

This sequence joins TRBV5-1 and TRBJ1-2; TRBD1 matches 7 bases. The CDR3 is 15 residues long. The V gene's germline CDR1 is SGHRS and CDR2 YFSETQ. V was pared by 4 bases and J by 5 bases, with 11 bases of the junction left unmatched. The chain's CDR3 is CASSRDGQGEYGYTF. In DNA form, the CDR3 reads TGCGCCAGCAGCCGAGATGGCCAGGGGGAGTATGGCTACACCTTC.